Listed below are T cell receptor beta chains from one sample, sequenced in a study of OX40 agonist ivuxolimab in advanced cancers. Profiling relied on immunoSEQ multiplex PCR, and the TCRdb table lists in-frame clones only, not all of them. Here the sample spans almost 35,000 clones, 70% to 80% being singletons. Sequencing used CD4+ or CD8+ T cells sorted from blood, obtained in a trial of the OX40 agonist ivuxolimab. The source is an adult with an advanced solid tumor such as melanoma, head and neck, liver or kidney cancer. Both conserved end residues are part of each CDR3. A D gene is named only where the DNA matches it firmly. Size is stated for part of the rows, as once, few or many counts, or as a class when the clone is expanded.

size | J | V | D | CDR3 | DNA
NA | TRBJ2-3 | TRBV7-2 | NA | CASSSQPFRGAVTDTQYF | TGTGCCAGCAGCTCCCAGCCCTTCCGGGGGGCCGTCACAGATACGCAGTATTTT
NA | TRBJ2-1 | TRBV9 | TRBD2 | CASSARTSGGSSYNEQFF | TGTGCCAGCAGCGCCCGGACTAGCGGGGGGAGCTCCTACAATGAGCAGTTCTTC
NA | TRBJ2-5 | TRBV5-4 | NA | CASSFQETQYF | TGTGCCAGCAGCTTTCAAGAGACCCAGTACTTC
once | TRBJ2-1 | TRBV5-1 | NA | CASSLKAGHVLSNEQFF | TGCGCCAGCAGTTTGAAAGCTGGACACGTTTTATCAAATGAGCAGTTCTTC
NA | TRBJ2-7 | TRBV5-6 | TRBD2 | CASSVWTSGRSYEQYF | TGTGCCAGCAGCGTCTGGACTAGCGGTCGCTCCTACGAGCAGTACTTC
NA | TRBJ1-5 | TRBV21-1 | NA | CASKTGAKPQHF | TGTGCCAGCAAAACAGGGGCCAAGCCCCAGCATTTT
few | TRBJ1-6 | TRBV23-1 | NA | CASSQNNLSSYNSPLHF | TGCGCCAGCAGTCAAAATAATCTAAGCTCCTATAATTCACCCCTCCACTTT
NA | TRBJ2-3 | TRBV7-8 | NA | CASSLALRGQGDTQYF | TGTGCCAGCAGCTTAGCGCTACGGGGGCAGGGAGATACGCAGTATTTT
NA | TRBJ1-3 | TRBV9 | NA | CASSVRSDSGNTIYF | TGTGCCAGCAGCGTACGCTCCGATTCTGGAAACACCATATATTTT
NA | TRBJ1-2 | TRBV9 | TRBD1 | CASSGQGIGGYTF | TGTGCCAGCAGCGGACAGGGGATTGGTGGCTACACCTTC
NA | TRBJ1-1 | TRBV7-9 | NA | CASSLKGEAFF | TGTGCCAGCAGCTTAAAGGGGGAAGCTTTCTTT
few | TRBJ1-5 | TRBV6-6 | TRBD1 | CASSMTGGHQPQHF | TGTGCCAGCAGTATGACAGGGGGCCATCAGCCCCAGCATTTT
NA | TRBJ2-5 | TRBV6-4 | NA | CASSDSSRLGEPQETQYF | TGTGCCAGCAGTGACTCGAGTCGATTGGGAGAGCCCCAAGAGACCCAGTACTTC
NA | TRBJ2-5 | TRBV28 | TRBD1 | CASSFYGQGTSQGTQYF | TGTGCCAGCAGTTTTTATGGACAGGGTACATCCCAAGGGACCCAGTACTTC
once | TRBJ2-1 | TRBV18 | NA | CASSPDGYNEQFF | TGTGCCAGCTCACCAGACGGTTACAATGAGCAGTTCTTC
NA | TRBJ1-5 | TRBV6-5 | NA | CASSYSGESQPQHF | TGTGCCAGCAGTTACTCGGGGGAATCGCAGCCCCAGCATTTT
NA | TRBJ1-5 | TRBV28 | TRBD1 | CASSFRDRDRPQHF | TGTGCCAGCAGTTTCCGGGACAGGGACCGGCCCCAGCATTTT
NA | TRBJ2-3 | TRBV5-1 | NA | CASSPGEGWFPDTQYF | TGCGCCAGCAGCCCGGGAGAGGGTTGGTTCCCAGATACGCAGTATTTT
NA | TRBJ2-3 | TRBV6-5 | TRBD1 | CASSQRTGYADTQYF | TGTGCCAGCAGCCAGAGGACAGGGTACGCAGATACGCAGTATTTT
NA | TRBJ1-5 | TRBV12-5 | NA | CASPNRAGPQHF | TGTGCTAGTCCCAACCGGGCCGGGCCCCAGCATTTT
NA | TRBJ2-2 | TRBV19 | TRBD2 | CASSTASGGGGELFF | TGTGCCAGTAGTACGGCTAGCGGGGGGGGCGGGGAGCTGTTTTTT
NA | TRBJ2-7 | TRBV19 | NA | CASSTSRQALSYEQYF | TGTGCCAGTAGTACCTCACGACAGGCCCTTTCCTACGAGCAGTACTTC